The present T cell receptor beta chain was sequenced within a study of blood T cells in healthy people across ages. Whole-study findings and limits: Both higher diversity and more naive CD4+ cells marked long-lived donors when set against aged donors.

The CDR3 extends over 16 amino acids. Per germline, CDR1 LGHDT and CDR2 YNNKEL (reference sequence). Trimming removed 1 base from V and 4 bases from J; junction bases left unmatched: 7. A remark on this clonotype: Antigen: not known.

With a J-beta primer mix and a sample-barcoded 5' primer, a second PCR ran roughly 6 to 11 cycles. TCRdb recomputed calls from the 5' RACE reads with MiXCR, one row per CDR3 protein. The repertoire has 1 million or so distinct CDR3 sequences, around 43% of them found once; the top ten carry under 20%. The sample was blood. The TCR comes from a woman between 55 and 75 years old in good health. The chain is built from TRBV3-1 and TRBJ2-1; 7 bases match TRBD2. CDR3 amino acids: CASSQVGSGFYNEQFF. CDR3 in DNA: TGTGCCAGCAGCCAAGTAGGTAGCGGGTTTTACAATGAGCAGTTCTTC.